The 17 T cell receptor beta chains presented below share a single source sample, sequenced in a study of sequential checkpoint blockade in melanoma. Treatment meaning: randomized to nivolumab then ipilimumab (arm A) or the reverse (arm B). Data came from immunoSEQ multiplex PCR; TCRdb stores just in-frame clones and leaves some out. The data hold roughly 23,000 clones, with around 65% observed a single time. The source material was CD8+ T cells sorted from blood (inferred from file names), sampled from a patient given nivolumab and ipilimumab in sequence. The receptors originated from a human donor with melanoma.

The V and J genes are TRBV7-9 and TRBJ2-4; 7 bases are shared with TRBD1. The CDR3 contains 13 residues. Germline V gene lookup returns CDR1 SEHNR and CDR2 FQNEAQ (reference sequence). J gave up 6 bases and V 4 bases, and 3 bases lay outside the gene matches. The CDR3 here is CASSSAGGNIQYF. The DNA for the CDR3 is TGTGCCAGCAGCTCGGCAGGGGGAAACATTCAGTACTTC.

The chain employs TRBV28 and TRBJ1-1; D is possibly TRBD1 (6 bases). Trimming left V 5 bases short and J 5 bases short, with 12 bases between. CDR1 and CDR2 from the germline V gene are MDHEN and SYDVKM. The CDR3 consists of 13 residues. The CDR3 loop is CASSTGGRTEAFF. The CDR3 nucleotides are TGTGCCAGCAGTACGGGGGGCAGGACTGAAGCTTTCTTT.

The chain recombines TRBV2 with TRBJ1-2, with D possibly being TRBD1 (6 bases). The CDR3 totals 14 residues. The V gene lost 8 bases and the J gene lost 1 base, with 14 bases spanning the gap. From germline, CDR1 is SNHLY and CDR2 FYNNEI. The CDR3 here is CASGPTGVNYGYTF. In DNA form, the CDR3 reads TGTGCCAGCGGGCCGACAGGTGTTAACTATGGCTACACCTTC. Using reference TRBV2 and TRBJ1-2 for the parts outside the CDR3, the full variable domain is EPEVTQTPSHQVTQMGQEVILRCVPISNHLYFYWYRQILGQKVEFLVSFYNNEISEKSEIFDDQFSVERPDGSNFTLKIRSTKLEDSAMYFCASGPTGVNYGYTFGSGTRLTVV.

V gene TRBV27 combines with J gene TRBJ2-7, with D perhaps TRBD1 (6 bases). V was trimmed by 10 bases and J by 5 bases, leaving 12 bases between them. The CDR3 sequence is 11 residues long. The germline V gene encodes CDR1 MNHEY and CDR2 SMNVEV (reference sequence). CDR3 amino acids: CAIRRGNEQYV. CDR3 nucleotide sequence: TGTGCCATCAGAAGGGGGAACGAGCAGTACGTC.

The count of this clone is one. The rearrangement links TRBV6-1 to TRBJ1-1; D gene uncertain. Trimming left V 0 bases short and J 3 bases short, with 8 bases between. The CDR3 length is 14 residues. CDR1 and CDR2 (germline): MNHNS, SASEGT. The CDR3 DNA reads TGTGCCAGCAGTGAAGCGCCGGGGTACACTGAAGCTTTCTTT. Residues: CASSEAPGYTEAFF.

This chain uses TRBV5-1 with TRBJ1-3, with D unresolved. CDR3 length equals 14 residues. CDR1 is SGHRS, CDR2 YFSETQ, per germline. V dropped 3 bases and J dropped 0 bases, with 7 bases sitting between them. The CDR3 nucleotides are TGCGCCAGCAGCTCCGGGGACTCTGGAAACACCATATATTTT. This gives the protein CASSSGDSGNTIYF.

This clone is judged medium-sized. J is TRBJ1-1 and V is TRBV12-5, with TRBD1 matching over 7 bases. This CDR3 has 19 residues. V shed 5 bases and J 2 bases; nucleotides not matched to a gene: 20. CDR1 is LGHNT, CDR2 FRNRAP, per germline. Here the CDR3 reads CASGATGPRVGISNTEAFF. For the CDR3, the DNA is TGTGCTAGTGGTGCGACAGGGCCGCGAGTCGGTATCTCAAACACTGAAGCTTTCTTT.

The V and J genes are TRBV19 and TRBJ1-2; weak D call: TRBD1 (5 bases). Trimming cost V 5 bases and J 0 bases, with 13 bases left between them. The CDR3 sequence is 15 residues long. The V gene's germline CDR1 is LNHDA and CDR2 SQIVND (reference sequence). The CDR3 coding sequence is TGTGCCAGTAGTCTCCGGACACAACCTAACTATGGCTACACCTTC. This translates into CASSLRTQPNYGYTF. The complete variable domain, with remaining parts taken from reference TRBV19 and TRBJ1-2, reads DGGITQSPKYLFRKEGQNVTLSCEQNLNHDAMYWYRQDPGQGLRLIYYSQIVNDFQKGDIAEGYSVSREKKESFPLTVTSAQKNPTAFYLCASSLRTQPNYGYTFGSGTRLTVV.

The chain uses TRBV10-3 and TRBJ2-1; 7 nucleotides line up with TRBD2. Germline assignment: CDR1 ENHRY and CDR2 SYGVKD. CDR3 length equals 16 residues. V was pared by 3 bases and J by 1 base, with 6 bases of the junction left unmatched. As DNA, the CDR3 is TGTGCCATCAGTGAAGGGAGGGGCAGGTCCTACAATGAGCAGTTCTTC. Translated: CAISEGRGRSYNEQFF.

This clone is labeled large. The chain couples TRBV7-8 to TRBJ2-2; TRBD1 matches at 10 bases. CDR3 length equals 16 residues. The germline V gene encodes CDR1 SGHVS and CDR2 FQNEAQ. The ends lost 4 bases at V and 4 bases at J; junction bases unmatched: 6. CDR3 residues: CASSSRTGGRTGELFF. The CDR3 nucleotides read TGTGCCAGCAGCTCACGGACAGGGGGACGCACCGGGGAGCTGTTTTTT.

The V gene is TRBV11-2, the J gene TRBJ2-7; 11 bases match TRBD1. The CDR3 is 14 residues long. Germline V gives CDR1 SGHAT, CDR2 FQNNGV. V gave up 3 bases and J gave up 4 bases; unmatched junction bases: 2. DNA of the CDR3: TGTGCCAGCAGCTTGGGGACAGGGGGATACGAGCAGTACGTC. Amino acid sequence: CASSLGTGGYEQYV.

The chain combines TRBV6-6 with TRBJ2-1; 8 bases are shared with TRBD2. The CDR3 is made up of 14 amino acids. CDR1 and CDR2 (germline): MNHNY, SVGAGI (reference sequence). Trimming took 7 bases from V and 5 from J; bases not matched to a gene: 7. The CDR3 DNA follows: TGTGCCAGCACCCAGCGGGGGCTCAACAATGAGCAGTTCTTC. This codes for CASTQRGLNNEQFF.

The rearrangement uses TRBV25-1 and TRBJ2-1; possible D gene TRBD2, 5 bases. Between the trimmed V and J ends, which lost 7 bases and 4 bases, there was a span of 14 bases. Germline V CDR1 and CDR2: MGHDK, SYGVNS. This CDR3 region has 14 residues. CDR3 residues: CASNRIGSYNEQFF. The DNA for the CDR3 is TGTGCCAGCAACCGAATAGGGAGTTACAATGAGCAGTTCTTC. Full variable domain (outside the CDR3, taken from reference TRBV25-1 and TRBJ2-1): EADIYQTPRYLVIGTGKKITLECSQTMGHDKMYWYQQDPGMELHLIHYSYGVNSTEKGDLSSESTVSRIRTEHFPLTLESARPSHTSQYLCASNRIGSYNEQFFGPGTRLTVL.

The rearrangement uses TRBV4-3 and TRBJ2-3; 8 bases agree with TRBD2. This CDR3 has 15 residues. Germline V gene data show CDR1 as LGHNA and CDR2 as YSLEER. With V trimmed by 2 bases and J by 4 bases, 5 bases remained unmatched. This CDR3 reads CASSQRAGGPDTQYF. CDR3 in DNA: TGCGCCAGCAGCCAACGGGCGGGGGGCCCAGATACGCAGTATTTT.

This clone was seen more than once but under ten times. The chain carries TRBV2 and TRBJ2-7; TRBD1 agrees at 8 bases. V gave up 8 bases and J gave up 3 bases; unmatched junction bases: 0. The CDR3 spans 11 residues. Germline CDR1 reads SNHLY; CDR2 reads FYNNEI. CDR3: CASGQGYEQYF. CDR3 nucleotide sequence: TGTGCCAGCGGACAGGGCTACGAGCAGTACTTC.

V and J are TRBV5-1 and TRBJ1-6; 7 bases line up with TRBD1. The CDR3 length is 15 residues. CDR1 and CDR2 (germline): SGHRS, YFSETQ. The V gene end was trimmed by 2 bases and the J gene end by 3 bases; junction bases not matched to a gene: 2. The CDR3 region is CASSFRQGYNSPLHF. For the CDR3, the DNA is TGCGCCAGCAGCTTCCGACAGGGCTATAATTCACCCCTCCACTTT.

The genes are TRBV14 and TRBJ2-7, with 8 bases fitting TRBD1. J was trimmed by 7 bases and V by 4 bases; bases with no gene match: 9. There are 14 residues in the CDR3. The germline gives CDR1 SGHDN, CDR2 FVKESK. CDR3 residues: CASSPTGQGLEQYF. CDR3 DNA sequence: TGTGCCAGCAGCCCAACCGGACAGGGCCTAGAGCAGTACTTC.